This T cell receptor (beta chain) was sequenced during a study of cytomegalovirus exposure and HLA in healthy donors. Study context: Findings of an earlier analysis included 110 million or so unique TCR beta sequences from roughly 180 million T cells.

PCR amplification relied on 60 Vbeta primers (plus 13 Jbeta primers). Some clones are missing from TCRdb's copy, which holds only in-frame ones; the method was immunoSEQ multiplex PCR. Of 150,000 or so clones in the sample, around 83% were seen once. Germline CDR1 reads SGHAT; CDR2 reads FQNNGV. The V end was cut by 1 base, the J end by 5 bases, with 9 bases between. The CDR3 is 14 residues long. Material for sequencing was PBMCs. The clonotype was recovered from a woman aged 18 to 35 in good health and CMV-seronegative. V and J are TRBV11-2 and TRBJ2-1, with D perhaps TRBD2 (6 bases). The DNA for the CDR3 is TGTGCCAGCAGCTTAGCACTAGCTAACAATGAGCAGTTCTTC. This gives the protein CASSLALANNEQFF.